This TCR beta chain was sequenced during a study of CD8+ T cells in alopecia areata. General observations from the study: Resident alphabeta T cells of normal skin are also sequenced in scalp samples.

Trimming left V 5 bases short and J 1 base short, with 9 bases between. Looked up from germline, CDR1 is MNHEY and CDR2 is SMNVEV (reference sequence). The CDR3 runs 13 residues. Extraction of RNA preceded its reverse transcription into cDNA, which served as the sequencing template. Generated by immunoSEQ multiplex PCR, the TCRdb table keeps only in-frame clones and is missing some. This table holds fewer than 200,000 clones, roughly 50% found once. As for this clone: Antigen: not known.

Described treatment: oral pan-JAK inhibitor, 5-10 mg twice daily. Sorting of PBMCs yielded the CD4+ and CD8+ T cells. The sample was CD8+ T cells sorted from blood, taken at week 24, from a patient treated with tofacitinib. The TCR sequence derives from a human donor with alopecia areata. This chain links TRBV27 with TRBJ2-7; D possibly corresponds to TRBD2 (6 bases). The CDR3 loop is CASSPGSSYEQYF. The CDR3, as DNA: TGTGCCAGCAGTCCCGGGAGTTCCTACGAGCAGTACTTC.